This T cell receptor beta chain was sequenced for a study of T cells in Graves' hyperthyroidism and ophthalmopathy (dated by TCRdb to about 2019). With respect to the entire study: Peripheral blood was sampled at the time of initial diagnosis, prior to any treatment. To identify TCR V-J signatures that set the groups apart, the researchers used a discovery cohort of 95 to 100 patients, made up of 40 to 45 with Graves' ophthalmopathy and some 60 with stable Graves' hyperthyroidism. An independent validation cohort of 18 to 20 hyperthyroidism patients and about 16 patients who later progressed to ophthalmopathy tested prospective prediction of ophthalmopathy. After blood sampling, hyperthyroidism patients were treated with methimazole at a starting dose of 30 mg daily, and ophthalmopathy patients were treated with high-dose intravenous methylprednisolone. In more than 5 Graves' hyperthyroidism patients, the study also compared T-cell repertoires from thyroid tissue with T-cell repertoires from blood. For training and testing, the approximately 92 patients in the discovery cohort were randomly divided in a 7:3 ratio. The paper reports TCR Vbeta CDR3 sequencing of 130 to 150 peripheral blood samples: some 41 ophthalmopathy, approximately 74 hyperthyroidism and 17 progressor patients.

TCR beta CDR3 regions were amplified from RNA transcripts. The first round of RT-PCR for the TCR CDR3 was performed with the HTBI primer set and the Qiagen OneStep RT-PCR kit. Libraries were constructed in a second round of multiplex PCR, after which size selection and purification were performed. Sequencing of the libraries was done on an Illumina HiSeq2000 using paired-end 100 bp reads. In the source study's methods: SOAPnuke was used to process the raw data, with reads discarded if the reads contained adapters or uncalled bases, had a mean Phred below 15, or lacked an exact constant-primer or identifier match. COPE v1.2.5 was used to merge the high-quality paired reads, and each unique nucleotide sequence was defined as a clonotype. Clonotypes were aligned to IMGT TRBV, TRBD and TRBJ reference segments using MiTCR v1.1. The analysis was restricted to V-J combinations with a frequency above 0.0001, which together covered roughly 99% of the repertoires. A TCS score was defined as the ratio of F50 (clonal expansion) to E x V (chaos), with BLOSUM62-based TCRdist applied between CDR3 peptides within each V-J. Welch's t-statistics and random forest reduced around 550 V-J features to 13, which were used in a naive Bayes classifier (R e1071). TCRdb itself trimmed the public reads at Q25 with fastp, ran MiXCR and retained productive beta chains. Rows are unified per CDR3 protein, each entry keeping the most common DNA and genes. The V and J calls shown here were made by TCRdb, not taken from the authors' results. The sample records about 550,000 distinct CDR3 sequences, about a fifth of which are singletons. Of the sample, around 27% is held by the ten largest clones.

The investigation overall reported the following: In cross-validation, a model built on a 13 V-J signature told ophthalmopathy apart from stable hyperthyroidism with about 90% sensitivity and roughly 81% specificity, and in testing the same model reached 80%/75%. Most expanded thyroid clonotypes (frequency above 0.001) were also detected in blood, a finding suggesting that blood repertoires may reflect thyroid immune responses. In validation, progression to ophthalmopathy was predicted by the model with about 70% sensitivity and about 72% specificity, a median of approximately 6.5 months before onset. No statistical method was used to fix the sample size in advance, and group allocation was not hidden from the investigators.

The germline V gene supplies CDR1 SGHNT and CDR2 YENEEA. Trimming takes 5 bases off V and 4 bases off J; junction bases not matched to a gene: 10. The CDR3 runs 15 amino acids, cysteine and phenylalanine included. Solely the CDR3 DNA is kept, with 45 bases framed from the first base. Stable Graves' hyperthyroidism was defined as the absence of progression to ophthalmopathy over 18 months of follow-up. Hyperthyroidism patients were aged 18 to 65 years and newly diagnosed, with disease duration of less than 2 months. The study excluded patients with uncontrolled infections, other autoimmune diseases, pregnancy or lactation. Diagnoses relied on clinical symptoms, serum thyroxine and TRAb, thyroid ultrasound and orbital computed tomography. PBMCs were separated from roughly 9.3 ml of fresh peripheral blood using Ficoll-Paque density gradient centrifugation. Total RNA was extracted with Trizol reagent, and quality was checked on an Agilent 2100 Bioanalyzer.

As concerns this clonotype: It lacks a known antigen. Qualities for individual bases were not recorded, and no much larger clone is one base off.

The source of this sequence is a man in his late teens or twenties with Graves' hyperthyroidism. The receptor chain draws on TRBV11-3 and TRBJ1-2, with 7 middle bases fitting TRBD1. The sample comprised blood. The DNA is as follows: TGTGCCAGCAGCCCCAACCCGACAGGGAGCTATGGCTACACCTTC. Protein translation: CASSPNPTGSYGYTF.